This T cell receptor beta chain was sequenced during a study of blood T cell repertoires in COVID-19. Study details: Whether acute or convalescent, the COVID-19 samples came from the United States, Italy and Spain. Sample material is recorded as cDNA or gDNA derived from T cells, B-cell-depleted T cells, or PBMCs.

The data were produced by immunoSEQ multiplex PCR, yet TCRdb's version contains in-frame clones alone and is incomplete. The table has about 270,000 clones, approximately 86% seen once. V was clipped by 2 bases and J by 8 bases, with 17 bases between them. The CDR3 is 15 amino acids. From germline, CDR1 is SGHRS and CDR2 YFSETQ. V gene TRBV5-1 combines with J gene TRBJ2-1, with D possibly matching TRBD2 (5 bases). The TCR was taken from a man in his forties who had recovered from COVID-19. Sequenced input: peripheral blood. CDR3 coding DNA: TGCGCCAGCAGCTTAGGTCCCGGGCGGGCTGATGAGCAGTTCTTC. Its translation is CASSLGPGRADEQFF.